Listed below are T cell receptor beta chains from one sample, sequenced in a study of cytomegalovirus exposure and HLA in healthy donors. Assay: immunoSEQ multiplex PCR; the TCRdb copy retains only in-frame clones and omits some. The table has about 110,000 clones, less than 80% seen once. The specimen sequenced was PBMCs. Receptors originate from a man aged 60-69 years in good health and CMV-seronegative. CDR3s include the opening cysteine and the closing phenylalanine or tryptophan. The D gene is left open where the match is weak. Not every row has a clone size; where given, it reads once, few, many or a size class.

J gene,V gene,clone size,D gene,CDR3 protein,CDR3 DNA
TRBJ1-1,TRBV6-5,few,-,CASSYLGEGSEAFF,TGTGCCAGCAGTTATCTAGGGGAGGGGTCTGAAGCTTTCTTT
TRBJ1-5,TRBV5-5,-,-,CASSLMGRESNQPQHF,TGTGCCAGCAGCTTGATGGGCAGGGAAAGCAATCAGCCCCAGCATTTT
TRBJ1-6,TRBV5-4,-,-,CASSSGGTSSFYNSPLHF,TGTGCCAGCAGCTCGGGGGGGACTTCGTCTTTCTATAATTCACCCCTCCACTTT
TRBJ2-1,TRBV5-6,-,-,CASSYGGLSYNEQFF,TGTGCCAGCAGCTACGGCGGCCTCTCCTACAATGAGCAGTTCTTC
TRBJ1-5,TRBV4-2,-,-,CASSQDQAYSNQPQHF,TGTGCCAGCAGCCAAGATCAGGCTTATAGCAATCAGCCCCAGCATTTT
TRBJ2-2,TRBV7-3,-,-,CASSRYKTGELFF,TGTGCCAGCAGCCGATACAAGACCGGGGAGCTGTTTTTT
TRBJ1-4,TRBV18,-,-,CASSPHPPDPNEKLFF,TGTGCCAGCTCACCACATCCCCCAGATCCTAATGAAAAACTGTTTTTT
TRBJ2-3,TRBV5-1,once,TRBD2,CASSPPSGVRTDTQYF,TGCGCCAGCAGCCCACCTAGCGGGGTTCGCACAGATACGCAGTATTTT
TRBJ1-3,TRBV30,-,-,CAWTGHAGSGNTIYF,TGTGCCTGGACTGGTCATGCGGGCTCTGGAAACACCATATATTTT
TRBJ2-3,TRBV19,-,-,CASSITRGRGNTDTQYF,TGTGCCAGTAGTATAACCCGAGGGAGGGGGAACACAGATACGCAGTATTTT
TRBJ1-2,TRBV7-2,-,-,CASSLRLTGEGYGYTF,TGTGCCAGCAGCTTAAGGTTGACAGGAGAGGGCTATGGCTACACCTTC
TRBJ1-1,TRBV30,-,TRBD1,CAWSLGSGGRGTEAFF,TGTGCCTGGAGCCTAGGCTCAGGGGGCAGGGGCACTGAAGCTTTCTTT
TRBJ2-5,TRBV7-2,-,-,CASSLWGGSETQYF,TGTGCCAGCAGCTTGTGGGGGGGCAGCGAGACCCAGTACTTC
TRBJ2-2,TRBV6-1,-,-,CASNGFTGELFF,TGTGCCAGCAACGGGTTCACCGGGGAGCTGTTTTTT
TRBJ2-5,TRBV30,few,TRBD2,CAWSAGGVGTQYF,TGTGCCTGGAGTGCGGGGGGTGTCGGGACCCAGTACTTC
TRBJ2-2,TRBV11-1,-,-,CASSLVPRQTGELFF,TGTGCCAGCAGCTTAGTCCCACGTCAGACCGGGGAGCTGTTTTTT
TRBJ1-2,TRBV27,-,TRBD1,CASSFLRDRPYGYTF,TGTGCCAGCAGTTTTTTAAGGGACAGGCCCTATGGCTACACCTTC
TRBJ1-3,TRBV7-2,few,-,CASSYGGLSSGNTIYF,TGTGCCAGCAGCTACGGCGGACTGAGCTCTGGAAACACCATATATTTT
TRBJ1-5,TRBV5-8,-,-,CASSWVGGSNQPQHF,TGTGCCAGCAGCTGGGTAGGGGGAAGCAATCAGCCCCAGCATTTT
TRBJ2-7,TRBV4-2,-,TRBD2,CASSLGTSGGSSYEQYF,TGTGCCAGCAGCCTTGGGACTAGCGGGGGCTCCTCCTACGAGCAGTACTTC
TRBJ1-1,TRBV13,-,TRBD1,CASSSPFLTGVSTEAFF,TGTGCCAGCAGCTCACCCTTTTTGACAGGGGTTAGCACTGAAGCTTTCTTT
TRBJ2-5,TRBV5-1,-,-,CASSGGTAEETQYF,TGCGCCAGCAGCGGAGGGACAGCTGAAGAGACCCAGTACTTC
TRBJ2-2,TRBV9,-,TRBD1,CASSLDRVPGELFF,TGTGCCAGCAGCCTCGACAGGGTCCCCGGGGAGCTGTTTTTT
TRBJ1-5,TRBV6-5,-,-,CASSSGNQPQHF,TGTGCCAGCAGTTCGGGTAATCAGCCCCAGCATTTT
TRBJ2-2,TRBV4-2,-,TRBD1,CASSRETGAGELFF,TGTGCCAGCAGCCGAGAGACAGGGGCCGGGGAGCTGTTTTTT
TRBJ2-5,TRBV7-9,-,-,CASSFPGVETQYF,TGTGCCAGCAGCTTTCCCGGGGTAGAGACCCAGTACTTC
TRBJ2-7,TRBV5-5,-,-,CASSGTGTTIGEQYF,TGTGCCAGCAGCGGAACCGGGACAACTATAGGCGAGCAGTACTTC
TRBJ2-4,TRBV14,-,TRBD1,CASSPGGAGKNIQYF,TGTGCCAGCAGCCCAGGGGGCGCGGGCAAAAACATTCAGTACTTC
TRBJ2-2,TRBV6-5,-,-,CASRGEINTGELFF,TGTGCCAGCCGGGGAGAGATTAACACCGGGGAGCTGTTTTTT
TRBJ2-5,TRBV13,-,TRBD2,CASSLRPSRGGSQETQYF,TGTGCCAGCAGCTTAAGGCCCTCTCGGGGGGGGAGTCAAGAGACCCAGTACTTC
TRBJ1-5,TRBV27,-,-,CASSTGYQPQHF,TGTGCCAGCAGTACAGGGTACCAGCCCCAGCATTTT
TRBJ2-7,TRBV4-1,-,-,CASSQGREQYF,TGCGCCAGCAGCCAGGGGCGCGAGCAGTACTTC
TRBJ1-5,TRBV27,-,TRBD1,CASSLSPGQGEQPQHF,TGTGCCAGCAGTCTTTCCCCCGGACAGGGGGAGCAGCCCCAGCATTTT
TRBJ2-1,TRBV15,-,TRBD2,CATSRSGGALNEQFF,TGTGCCACCAGCAGGAGCGGGGGGGCCTTAAATGAGCAGTTCTTC
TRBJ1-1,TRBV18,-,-,CASSPKTGGYTEAFF,TGTGCCAGCTCACCAAAGACAGGCGGTTACACTGAAGCTTTCTTT
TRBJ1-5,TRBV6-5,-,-,CASSPLRVNQPQHF,TGTGCCAGCAGCCCTCTCAGGGTCAATCAGCCCCAGCATTTT
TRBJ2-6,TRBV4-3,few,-,CASSQDLARAGANVLTF,TGCGCCAGCAGCCAAGATCTGGCCAGGGCCGGGGCCAACGTCCTGACTTTC
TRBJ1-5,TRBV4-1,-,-,CASSQQGGNQPQHF,TGCGCCAGCAGCCAACAGGGTGGGAATCAGCCCCAGCATTTT
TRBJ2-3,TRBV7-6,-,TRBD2,CASSLGSAGGPPDTQYF,TGTGCCAGCAGCTTAGGATCCGCGGGGGGGCCACCAGATACGCAGTATTTT
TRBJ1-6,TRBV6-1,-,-,CASSPSDTVNSPLHF,TGTGCCAGCAGCCCCTCGGACACGGTTAATTCACCCCTCCACTTT
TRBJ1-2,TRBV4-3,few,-,CASSHSTEAGYGYPF,TGCGCCAGCAGCCATTCTACAGAGGCGGGATATGGCTACCCCTTC
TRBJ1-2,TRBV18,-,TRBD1,CASSPPPGTGGYRNYGYTF,TGTGCCAGCTCACCACCCCCCGGGACAGGGGGCTATAGAAACTATGGCTACACCTTC
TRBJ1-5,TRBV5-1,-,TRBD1,CASRPQGAPRWPQHF,TGCGCCAGCAGACCTCAGGGGGCCCCTAGATGGCCCCAGCATTTT
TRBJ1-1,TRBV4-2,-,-,CASSQPHTGGGTEAFF,TGTGCCAGCAGCCAACCCCACACGGGTGGCGGCACTGAAGCTTTCTTT
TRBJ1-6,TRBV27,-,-,CASSPSRLADSPLHF,TGTGCCAGCAGCCCATCGAGGCTAGCCGATTCACCCCTCCACTTT
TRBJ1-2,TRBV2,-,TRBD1,CASSEIGQGYGYTF,TGTGCCAGCAGTGAAATAGGACAGGGGTATGGCTACACCTTC
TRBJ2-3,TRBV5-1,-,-,CASSLNRNGGTTQYF,TGCGCCAGCAGCTTGAATAGGAACGGCGGTACGACGCAGTATTTT
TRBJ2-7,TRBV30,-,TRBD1,CAWRPGQGRVGSYEQYF,TGTGCCTGGCGCCCGGGACAGGGGAGGGTCGGGTCCTACGAGCAGTACTTC
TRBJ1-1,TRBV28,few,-,CASTSNTEAFF,TGTGCCAGCACATCGAACACTGAAGCTTTCTTT
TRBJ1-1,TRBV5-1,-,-,CASTQSGKGEAFF,TGCGCCAGCACCCAGTCAGGGAAGGGTGAAGCTTTCTTT
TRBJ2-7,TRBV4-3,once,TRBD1,CASSQDKGQGTYEQYF,TGCGCCAGCAGCCAAGATAAGGGACAGGGAACCTACGAGCAGTACTTC